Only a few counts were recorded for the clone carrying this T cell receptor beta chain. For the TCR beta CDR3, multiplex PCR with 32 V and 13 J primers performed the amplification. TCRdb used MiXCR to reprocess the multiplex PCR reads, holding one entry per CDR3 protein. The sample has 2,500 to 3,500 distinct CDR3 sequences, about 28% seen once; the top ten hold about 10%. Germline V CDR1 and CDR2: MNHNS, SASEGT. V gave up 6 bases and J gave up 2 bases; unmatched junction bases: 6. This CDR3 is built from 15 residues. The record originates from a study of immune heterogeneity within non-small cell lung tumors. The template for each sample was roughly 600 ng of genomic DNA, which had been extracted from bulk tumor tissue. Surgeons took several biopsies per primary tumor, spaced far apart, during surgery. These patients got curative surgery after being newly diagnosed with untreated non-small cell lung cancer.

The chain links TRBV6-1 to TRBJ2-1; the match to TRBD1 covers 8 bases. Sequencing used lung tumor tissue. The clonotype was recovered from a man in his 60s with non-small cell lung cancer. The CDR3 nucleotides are TGTGCCAGCAGCCGGGACAGGTTTACCTACAATGAGCAGTTCTTC. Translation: CASSRDRFTYNEQFF.